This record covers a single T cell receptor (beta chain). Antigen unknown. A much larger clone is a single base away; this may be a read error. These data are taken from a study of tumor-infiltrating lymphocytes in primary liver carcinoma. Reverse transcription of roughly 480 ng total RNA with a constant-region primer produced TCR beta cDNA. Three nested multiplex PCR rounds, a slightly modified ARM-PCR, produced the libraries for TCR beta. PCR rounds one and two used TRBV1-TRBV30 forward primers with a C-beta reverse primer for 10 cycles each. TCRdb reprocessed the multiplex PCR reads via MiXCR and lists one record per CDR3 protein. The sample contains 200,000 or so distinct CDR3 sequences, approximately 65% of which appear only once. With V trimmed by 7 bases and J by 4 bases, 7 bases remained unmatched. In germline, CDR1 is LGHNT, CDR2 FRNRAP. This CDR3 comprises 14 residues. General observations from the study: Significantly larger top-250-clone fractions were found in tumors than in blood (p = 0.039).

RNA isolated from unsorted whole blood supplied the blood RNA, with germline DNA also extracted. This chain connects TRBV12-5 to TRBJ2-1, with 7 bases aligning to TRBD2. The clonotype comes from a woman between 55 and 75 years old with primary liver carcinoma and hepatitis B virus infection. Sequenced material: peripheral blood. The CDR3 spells CASDLGRGYNEQFF. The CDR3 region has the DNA TGTGCTAGTGACCTGGGGCGGGGGTACAATGAGCAGTTCTTC.